These 4 T cell receptor beta chains share one sample of origin, sequenced in a study of T-cell memory formation after mild COVID-19. TCRdb re-derived calls from the 5' RACE reads in MiXCR, one entry per CDR3 protein. The sample has approximately 450,000 distinct CDR3 sequences; 15% to 20% are singletons. Sequencing used PBMCs or a T cell subset sorted from them (not recorded which). The source is an adult woman who had mild COVID-19 (a few samples of this study predate the infection). Cell type and time point are not known.

This rearrangement joins TRBV7-2 to TRBJ2-3; 10 bases map to TRBD2. Germline-derived CDR1 and CDR2 are SGHTA and FQGNSA. The CDR3 spans 17 residues. The junction had 8 bases not matched to a gene; V was cut back by 5 bases and J by 0 bases. CDR3 residues: CASSPSLAGSSTDTQYF. CDR3 DNA: TGTGCCAGCAGCCCCTCACTAGCGGGGAGTAGCACAGATACGCAGTATTTT.

There are a few counts of this clonotype. The V and J genes are TRBV4-2 and TRBJ2-3; D is undetermined. The CDR3 contains 13 residues. CDR1 and CDR2 (germline): LGHNA, YNFKEQ. V was clipped by 0 bases and J by 5 bases, with 6 bases between them. The CDR3 nucleotides read TGTGCCAGCAGCCAAGATGGGGTAGATACGCAGTATTTT. Translated: CASSQDGVDTQYF.

This chain connects TRBV11-3 to TRBJ2-3; TRBD1 agrees at 11 bases. Unmatched junction bases numbered 4, after V lost 3 bases and J lost 5 bases. The germline V gene has CDR1 SGHNT and CDR2 YENEEA. There are 15 residues in the CDR3. The CDR3 spells CASSLDRGLVDTQYF. CDR3 DNA sequence: TGTGCCAGCAGCTTGGACAGGGGGCTTGTAGATACGCAGTATTTT.

This rearrangement joins TRBV5-6 to TRBJ1-6; D remains ambiguous. CDR3 length: 12 amino acids. The V and J ends lost 3 bases and 4 bases respectively, with 2 bases between them. Germline CDR1 is SGHDT and CDR2 is YYEEEE. The CDR3 loop is CASSSYNSPLHF. The CDR3 DNA follows: TGTGCCAGCAGCTCTTATAATTCACCCCTCCACTTT.